Sequencing of this TCR beta chain was carried out in a study of T cells expressing NK-cell markers. TCRdb reprocessed the 5' RACE reads and reports one entry per CDR3 protein, with no DNA. In all, the sample yields roughly 430,000 distinct CDR3 sequences. CDR3 length: 15 amino acids. Germline CDR1 and CDR2: MNHNS and SASEGT. The sequenced sample was blood T cells: a sorted CD56 or NKG2C T cell subset, CD4+ or CD8+ T cells, or bulk PBMC T cells (not recorded which). The receptor's source is a woman between 18 and 70 years old in good health. The gene calls are TRBV6-1 and TRBJ2-7; absent DNA, TCRdb's TRBD2 call cannot be checked. The CDR3 loop reads CASSTGGTSRVEQYF.